The present T cell receptor beta chain was sequenced within a study of radiotherapy plus CTLA-4 blockade in lung cancer (dated by TCRdb to 2016 to 2019). Study-wide context: Objective responses were observed in 18% of enrolled patients, and disease control was achieved in around 30%.

The protocol used for the library was the immunoSEQ multiplex PCR assay. The immuneACCESS repertoire file appears here via TCRdb, limited to in-frame rearrangements. These files lack a portion of the clones; in checked studies, under half of the deficit traces to unresolved V genes, and the cause of the others is not known. The table for this sample lists approximately 89,000 clones; 60% to 85% of them were counted only once. Under 5% of the sample comes from the top ten. The germline ends are 7 bases apart after V is trimmed by 2 bases and J by 5 bases. The CDR3 runs 12 residues from the cysteine to the phenylalanine. Just the 36-base CDR3 DNA is kept, in frame starting at base 1. Via the germline V gene, CDR1 is SGHRS and CDR2 YFSETQ. A note on this clone: The antigen this receptor binds is unknown. Per-base quality was not reported, and no clone a single base away is much larger than it.

The study tested focal radiation therapy combined with CTLA-4 blockade (ipilimumab) in patients with chemo-refractory metastatic non-small-cell lung cancer. Findings and caveats that apply to the study as a whole: The strongest predictors of response, as reported, were early dynamic changes in blood T cell clones along with a rise in serum interferon-beta after radiation. After treatment with radiotherapy and ipilimumab, TCR clones that originated in tumors expanded in peripheral blood.

Here the sequenced sample was peripheral blood, taken from a patient treated with radiotherapy plus ipilimumab. This receptor was identified in a human donor with non-small cell lung cancer who had a partial response to radiotherapy plus ipilimumab. Some clones in this sample may be carry-over from other donors' samples. The chain employs TRBV5-1 and TRBJ2-5, with the D gene too uncertain to name. The DNA reads as follows: TGCGCCAGCAGCTTCGAGTTTGAGACCCAGTACTTC. Protein translation: CASSFEFETQYF.